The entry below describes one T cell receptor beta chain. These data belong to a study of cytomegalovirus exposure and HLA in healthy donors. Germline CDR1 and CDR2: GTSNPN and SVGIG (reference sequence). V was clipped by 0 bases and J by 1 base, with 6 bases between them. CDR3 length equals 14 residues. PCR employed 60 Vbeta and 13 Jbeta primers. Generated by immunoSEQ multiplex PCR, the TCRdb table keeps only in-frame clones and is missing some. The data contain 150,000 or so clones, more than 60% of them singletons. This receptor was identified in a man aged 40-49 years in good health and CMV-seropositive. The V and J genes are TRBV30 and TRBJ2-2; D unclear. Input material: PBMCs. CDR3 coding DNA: TGTGCCTGGAGTGTACTGAGGAACACCGGGGAGCTGTTTTTT. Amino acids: CAWSVLRNTGELFF.